The entry below gives a single TCR beta chain sequence along with its context. Its antigen is not identified. This sample was included in a study of T cell responses to AZD1222 COVID-19 vaccine. Study conclusions and caveats: With dominance at 160-218 and 743-854, vaccine-associated CD4 TCRs spanned spike. The donor cohort was predominantly white British with a female majority, and clonal diversity may have been underestimated. No repertoire was sampled before or during the peak T cell response, only after it.

Second doses that came at about 4 or about 12 weeks were put together. Assay: immunoSEQ multiplex PCR; the TCRdb copy retains only in-frame clones and omits some. The sample shows 65,000 to 85,000 clones, about 80% of them seen only once. The CDR3 spans 15 residues. Trimming took 7 bases from V and 4 from J, leaving 19 bases between them. In germline, CDR1 is MNHEY, CDR2 SVGAGI. This sequence originates from an adult who received the AZD1222 COVID-19 vaccine. The chain has TRBV6-5 and TRBJ2-5; D may match TRBD1 or TRBD2 (6 bases each). The sequencing here drew on peripheral blood, taken 28 days after the second AZD1222 dose. The CDR3 DNA sequence: TGTGCCAGCACCCCGTTTGGGGGGCGCCGAGAGACCCAGTACTTC. It translates to CASTPFGGRRETQYF.